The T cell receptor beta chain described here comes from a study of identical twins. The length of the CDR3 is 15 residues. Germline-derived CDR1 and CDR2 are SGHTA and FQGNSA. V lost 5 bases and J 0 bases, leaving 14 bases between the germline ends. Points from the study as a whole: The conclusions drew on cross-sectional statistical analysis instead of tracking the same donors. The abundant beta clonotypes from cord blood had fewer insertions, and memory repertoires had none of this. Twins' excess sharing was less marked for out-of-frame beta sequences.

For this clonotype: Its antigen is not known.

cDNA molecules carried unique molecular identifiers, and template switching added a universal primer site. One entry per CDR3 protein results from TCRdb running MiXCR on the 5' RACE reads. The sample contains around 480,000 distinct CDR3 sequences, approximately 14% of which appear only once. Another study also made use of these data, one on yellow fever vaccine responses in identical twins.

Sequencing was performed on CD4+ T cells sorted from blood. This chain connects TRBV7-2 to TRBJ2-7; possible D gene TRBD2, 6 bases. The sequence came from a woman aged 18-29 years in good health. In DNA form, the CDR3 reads TGTGCCAGCAGCCCGGGGACTTTCAGCTCCTACGAGCAGTACTTC. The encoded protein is CASSPGTFSSYEQYF.